These 18 T cell receptor beta chains originate from one sample sequenced in a study of OX40 agonist ivuxolimab in advanced cancers. Generated by immunoSEQ multiplex PCR, the TCRdb table keeps only in-frame clones and is missing some. This table holds approximately 69,000 clones, about nine tenths found once. Sequenced here: CD4+ or CD8+ T cells sorted from blood, sampled in a trial of the OX40 agonist ivuxolimab. The receptors stem from an adult with an advanced solid tumor such as melanoma, head and neck, liver or kidney cancer.

The genes are TRBV5-1 and TRBJ2-7; D may be TRBD2 (7 bases). There are 15 residues in the CDR3. The V gene lost 0 bases and the J gene lost 2 bases, with 12 bases spanning the gap. Looked up from germline, CDR1 is SGHRS and CDR2 is YFSETQ. The DNA for the CDR3 is TGCGCCAGCAGCTTGGCCGCGGGGGCGGCCTACGAGCAGTACTTC. It yields the protein CASSLAAGAAYEQYF.

This clone was recorded only once. The CDR3 sequence: CASSSVSQPQHF. The CDR3 DNA follows: TGTGCCAGCAGTTCCGTATCTCAGCCCCAGCATTTT. This chain joins TRBV6-6 and TRBJ1-5; D is unresolved. This CDR3 has 12 residues. Germline V lookup: CDR1 MNHNY, CDR2 SVGAGI (reference sequence). V was cut by 4 bases and J by 6 bases, with 7 bases left in between.

The gene calls are TRBV11-2 and TRBJ2-7; D remains ambiguous. CDR3 length: 15 residues. V dropped 0 bases and J dropped 0 bases, with 9 bases sitting between them. CDR1 is SGHAT and CDR2 is FQNNGV in the germline V gene. The CDR3 spells CASSLDLMLSYEQYF. CDR3 nucleotide sequence: TGTGCCAGCAGCTTAGATCTGATGCTCTCCTACGAGCAGTACTTC. The full variable domain, with the rest looked up from reference TRBV11-2 and TRBJ2-7, is EAGVAQSPRYKIIEKRQSVAFWCNPISGHATLYWYQQILGQGPKLLIQFQNNGVVDDSQLPKDRFSAERLKGVDSTLKIQPAKLEDSAVYLCASSLDLMLSYEQYFGPGTRLTVT.

The chain carries TRBV6-6 and TRBJ1-1; D gene unclear. The CDR3 sequence is 12 residues long. Per germline, CDR1 MNHNY and CDR2 SVGAGI (reference sequence). The V and J ends lost 6 bases and 7 bases respectively, with 12 bases between them. The CDR3: CASSQTPNEAFF. Here the CDR3 DNA reads TGTGCCAGCAGCCAAACACCGAATGAAGCTTTCTTT.

The V and J genes are TRBV19 and TRBJ1-2; D is perhaps TRBD1 (5 bases). In germline, CDR1 is LNHDA, CDR2 SQIVND (reference sequence). CDR3 length: 15 amino acids. The V and J ends lost 1 base and 6 bases respectively, with 15 bases between them. CDR3: CASSIGPTAIHGYTF. The DNA of the CDR3 is TGTGCCAGTAGTATAGGCCCGACAGCTATCCATGGCTACACCTTC.

The chain carries TRBV12-5 and TRBJ2-3; D might be TRBD1 (5 bases). Between the trimmed V and J ends, which lost 10 bases and 3 bases, there was a span of 14 bases. The germline CDR1 and CDR2 sequences are LGHNT and FRNRAP. The CDR3 has 13 residues. CDR3 sequence (DNA): TGTGCTACCAATTTCCAGGGAACAGATACGCAGTATTTT. It specifies CATNFQGTDTQYF.

The V and J genes are TRBV29-1 and TRBJ2-1; 7 bases match TRBD2. This CDR3 has 14 amino acids. The germline V gene has CDR1 SQVTM and CDR2 ANQGSEA. V was clipped by 4 bases and J by 5 bases; unmatched bases: 8. The CDR3 protein is CSVVEGGPNNEQFF. The CDR3, as DNA: TGCAGCGTTGTTGAGGGAGGGCCAAACAATGAGCAGTTCTTC.

The chain carries TRBV5-6 and TRBJ2-3; 8 positions match TRBD1. J lost 3 bases, V lost 1 base, and 4 bases had no gene match. This CDR3 is built from 15 residues. The germline V gene has CDR1 SGHDT and CDR2 YYEEEE. For the CDR3, the DNA is TGTGCCAGCAGCTTGCGGGACAGGAGAACAGATACGCAGTATTTT. Protein sequence: CASSLRDRRTDTQYF.

The rearrangement links TRBV10-3 to TRBJ1-1, with D perhaps matching TRBD1 (6 bases). Per the germline V gene, CDR1 is ENHRY and CDR2 is SYGVKD. The V end lost 7 bases, the J end lost 5 bases, and 17 bases lay between the germline ends. The CDR3 loop spans 14 amino acids. CDR3 in DNA: TGTGCCATCAATTACCAGGGTAGGGGGACTGAAGCTTTCTTT. It encodes CAINYQGRGTEAFF.

The chain carries TRBV18 and TRBJ1-4; 8 bases are shared with TRBD1. After removal of 4 bases from V and 6 bases from J, the junction contained 4 bases not matched to a gene. This CDR3 contains 14 residues. Germline V CDR1 and CDR2: KGHSH, LQKENI. The CDR3 region is CASSLAGGDEKLFF. The DNA for the CDR3 is TGTGCCAGCTCACTCGCAGGGGGCGATGAAAAACTGTTTTTT.

This rearrangement joins TRBV9 to TRBJ2-1, with D possibly TRBD1 on 5 matching bases. The CDR3 is made up of 13 amino acids. V lost 4 bases and J lost 7, with 12 bases in between. Germline CDR1 SGDLS, CDR2 YYNGEE. The chain's CDR3 is CASSPAPGNEQFF. CDR3 sequence (DNA): TGTGCCAGCAGCCCAGCACCAGGGAATGAGCAGTTCTTC.

The chain links TRBV9 to TRBJ2-7; D is perhaps TRBD2 (5 bases). In germline, CDR1 is SGDLS, CDR2 YYNGEE. The ends were cut back, 0 bases at V and 3 bases at J, with 16 bases in the middle. CDR3 length: 16 amino acids. CDR3: CASSVGAAGRLYEQYF. As DNA, the CDR3 is TGTGCCAGCAGCGTAGGGGCCGCGGGCAGACTCTACGAGCAGTACTTC.

V gene TRBV5-1 combines with J gene TRBJ2-7; 7 bases are a match to TRBD2. The CDR3 loop spans 14 amino acids. The germline V gene encodes CDR1 SGHRS and CDR2 YFSETQ. J was trimmed by 2 bases and V by 2 bases; bases with no gene match: 4. CDR3 sequence reads: CASSFTGTTYEQYF. The CDR3 DNA follows: TGCGCCAGCAGCTTTACCGGGACTACCTACGAGCAGTACTTC.

The chain links TRBV7-9 to TRBJ2-5; TRBD1 is a possible D gene (6 bases). CDR3 size: 13 residues. The germline V gene has CDR1 SEHNR and CDR2 FQNEAQ (reference sequence). Trimming stripped 6 bases from V and 2 bases from J, with 10 bases between. CDR3 bases: TGTGCCAGCAGACAAACAGGGCAAGAGACCCAGTACTTC. Translation: CASRQTGQETQYF.

The V gene is TRBV10-3, the J gene TRBJ2-2, with 9 bases aligning to TRBD1. Germline CDR1 is ENHRY and CDR2 is SYGVKD. The CDR3 has 16 amino acids. Trimming took 4 bases from V and 6 from J; bases not matched to a gene: 9. The CDR3 region is CAISVLGTGFAGELFF. The DNA of the CDR3 is TGTGCCATCAGTGTATTGGGGACAGGGTTCGCCGGGGAGCTGTTTTTT.

This clone was counted once. This rearrangement joins TRBV13 to TRBJ1-3, with unresolved D. CDR1 and CDR2 from the germline V gene are PRHDT and FYEKMQ (reference sequence). V was shortened by 6 bases and J by 0 bases, with 12 bases between the two germline ends. The CDR3 spans 15 residues. Written as DNA, the CDR3 is TGTGCCAGCAGTTGGACGGCGAACTCTGGAAACACCATATATTTT. This encodes CASSWTANSGNTIYF.

A few counts support this clone. J is TRBJ1-5 and V is TRBV28; unclear D gene. The V end was cut by 9 bases, the J end by 1 base, with 7 bases between. CDR1 is MDHEN and CDR2 is SYDVKM in the germline V gene. The length of the CDR3 is 12 residues. The CDR3 nucleotides are TGTGCCAGTTCGGACAGCAATCAGCCCCAGCATTTT. This encodes CASSDSNQPQHF.

The gene calls are TRBV11-2 and TRBJ2-5; D unresolved. Trimming stripped 5 bases from V and 4 bases from J, with 20 bases between. CDR1 is SGHAT and CDR2 is FQNNGV in the germline V gene. The CDR3 length is 16 residues. The chain's CDR3 is CASSIQRQGKGETQYF. In DNA form, the CDR3 reads TGTGCCAGCAGCATTCAGCGACAAGGGAAAGGAGAGACCCAGTACTTC.